Ten or more counts support the clone carrying this TCR beta chain. Its antigen remains unidentified. The data stem from a study of human T cells and chemical hapten exposure. On the study more broadly: Variability of per-sample TCR yields stemmed mainly from small differences in pooled library volume. The study, taken as a whole, reports: Expanded TCRs made up significantly more big CDR3 similarity clusters than controls did.

As for time point: pre-sensitization, week 0. Regarding treatment: therapeutic diphenylcyclopropenone sensitization with weekly scalp DPC. Each donor was an alopecia patient between 18 and 70 years of age who qualified for DPC. The library tagged individual cDNA molecules with unique molecular identifiers. Each CDR3 protein is one row after TCRdb ran MiXCR on the RACE reads. The sample has around 350,000 distinct CDR3 sequences, around 5.5% seen once. This CDR3 comprises 16 residues. The germline gives CDR1 SGHTA, CDR2 FQGNSA. With 5 bases removed from V and 1 base from J, the gap between germline ends came to 16 bases.

The chain employs TRBV7-2 and TRBJ2-3; D is undetermined. The source material was whole blood, sampled in connection with sensitization to the hapten diphenylcyclopropenone (DPC). The sequence was collected from a woman under 30 with alopecia areata. Some clones in this sample may be carry-over from other donors' samples. CDR3 residues: CASSLVGLRGTDTQYF. The DNA of the CDR3 is TGTGCCAGCAGCCTTGTCGGCCTAAGGGGCACAGATACGCAGTATTTT.